The 14 T cell receptor beta chains below were found in one sample sequenced in a study of cytomegalovirus exposure and HLA in healthy donors. It was with 60 Vbeta and 13 Jbeta primers that the PCR ran. Assay used: immunoSEQ multiplex PCR; TCRdb lists only in-frame clones, some missing. The top ten hold approximately 4.9% of the sample, which has fewer than 150,000 clones, over 60% seen once. Sequencing was carried out using PBMCs. Receptor source: a woman aged 45-65 years in good health and CMV-seronegative.

This sequence joins TRBV28 and TRBJ2-5, with 10 nucleotides matching TRBD1. This CDR3 contains 15 residues. Germline trimming cut 5 bases from V and 4 bases from J; bases unmatched to any gene: 7. From germline, CDR1 is MDHEN and CDR2 SYDVKM. CDR3 DNA: TGTGCCAGCAGTCCTTCGACAGGGGGCTTAGAGACCCAGTACTTC. This gives the protein CASSPSTGGLETQYF.

This clone was picked up one time. This chain joins TRBV11-2 and TRBJ2-7; 8 nucleotides agree with TRBD1. The CDR3 loop spans 14 amino acids. The junction had 2 bases not matched to a gene; V was cut back by 2 bases and J by 2 bases. Germline V gene lookup returns CDR1 SGHAT and CDR2 FQNNGV. The CDR3 here is CASSLHRGTYEQYF. The CDR3 DNA reads as TGTGCCAGCAGCTTACACAGGGGGACCTACGAGCAGTACTTC. The variable domain in full, completed from reference TRBV11-2 and TRBJ2-7, reads EAGVAQSPRYKIIEKRQSVAFWCNPISGHATLYWYQQILGQGPKLLIQFQNNGVVDDSQLPKDRFSAERLKGVDSTLKIQPAKLEDSAVYLCASSLHRGTYEQYFGPGTRLTVT.

V and J are TRBV11-3 and TRBJ2-3; TRBD2 matches 12 bases. The germline gives CDR1 SGHNT, CDR2 YENEEA. This CDR3 is built from 16 residues. The V and J ends lost 5 bases and 1 base, in that order; junction bases with no gene match: 4. The CDR3 region is CASSRLAGEGTDTQYF. Written as DNA, the CDR3 is TGTGCCAGCAGCCGACTAGCGGGGGAGGGCACAGATACGCAGTATTTT.

The J gene is TRBJ1-1, the V gene TRBV19; maybe TRBD1 (6 bases). The CDR3 loop spans 15 amino acids. The germline V gene has CDR1 LNHDA and CDR2 SQIVND (reference sequence). With 6 bases removed from V and 0 bases from J, the gap between germline ends came to 14 bases. This chain's CDR3 is CASSPPAGVNTEAFF. CDR3 sequence (DNA): TGTGCCAGTAGCCCACCCGCAGGGGTGAACACTGAAGCTTTCTTT.

J is TRBJ2-1 and V is TRBV5-1; 8 nucleotides agree with TRBD2. This CDR3 comprises 15 residues. Germline-derived CDR1 and CDR2 are SGHRS and YFSETQ. Losses at the gene ends were 2 bases for V and 8 bases for J; bases not matched to a gene: 9. CDR3 DNA: TGCGCCAGCAGCTTCGAACGGGGGGGCAGGCATGAGCAGTTCTTC. This gives the protein CASSFERGGRHEQFF.

This clone has more than one count but fewer than ten. The V and J genes are TRBV2 and TRBJ2-3, with 8 bases that match TRBD2. V shed 5 bases and J 4 bases; nucleotides not matched to a gene: 2. CDR1 is SNHLY, CDR2 FYNNEI, per germline. This CDR3 contains 13 residues. For the CDR3, the DNA is TGTGCCAGCAGTCGGGAGGGGCCAGATACGCAGTATTTT. Its translation is CASSREGPDTQYF.

This clone occurred a few times. This chain uses TRBV7-2 with TRBJ2-1; TRBD2 matches 9 bases. The CDR3 covers 15 residues. Trimming removed 2 bases from V and 7 bases from J; junction bases left unmatched: 6. Per the germline V gene, CDR1 is SGHTA and CDR2 is FQGNSA. The CDR3 sequence: CASSLISGGLNEQFF. DNA of the CDR3: TGTGCCAGCAGCTTAATAAGCGGGGGGTTGAATGAGCAGTTCTTC. Full variable domain (remainder filled in from reference TRBV7-2 and TRBJ2-1): GAGVSQSPSNKVTEKGKDVELRCDPISGHTALYWYRQSLGQGLEFLIYFQGNSAPDKSGLPSDRFSAERTGGSVSTLTIQRTQQEDSAVYLCASSLISGGLNEQFFGPGTRLTVL.

The chain uses TRBV7-2 and TRBJ1-2; 8 positions match TRBD1. This CDR3 has 14 amino acids. In germline, CDR1 is SGHTA, CDR2 FQGNSA. The ends lost 5 bases at V and 0 bases at J; junction bases unmatched: 2. This CDR3 reads CASSPQGANYGYTF. Here the CDR3 DNA reads TGTGCCAGCAGCCCACAGGGGGCTAACTATGGCTACACCTTC.

The CDR3 DNA sequence: TGCGCCAGCAGCATGGGGCGGGGGCTCAATTACGAGCAGTACTTC. This codes for CASSMGRGLNYEQYF. This rearrangement joins TRBV5-1 to TRBJ2-7; possible D gene TRBD2, 7 bases. The CDR3 runs to 15 residues. Germline V gene lookup returns CDR1 SGHRS and CDR2 YFSETQ. The V and J ends lost 4 bases and 4 bases respectively, with 18 bases between them.

The chain recombines TRBV10-3 with TRBJ2-2; 9 nucleotides align to TRBD1. Unmatched junction bases numbered 5, after V lost 4 bases and J lost 5 bases. This CDR3 is built from 15 residues. The germline V gene has CDR1 ENHRY and CDR2 SYGVKD. CDR3 sequence reads: CAISVGQGITGELFF. As DNA, the CDR3 is TGTGCCATCAGTGTTGGACAGGGGATAACCGGGGAGCTGTTTTTT.

The chain links TRBV5-1 to TRBJ1-2, with 7 bases that match TRBD1. The CDR3 runs 15 residues. J lost 1 base, V lost 0 bases, and 3 bases had no gene match. CDR1 and CDR2 from the germline V gene are SGHRS and YFSETQ. The CDR3 spells CASSLDRGNNYGYTF. The DNA for the CDR3 is TGCGCCAGCAGCTTGGACAGGGGAAATAACTATGGCTACACCTTC.

The chain recombines TRBV4-2 with TRBJ2-1; possible D gene TRBD2, 7 bases. Germline CDR1 reads LGHNA; CDR2 reads YNFKEQ. Deletions cut 0 bases from V and 9 bases from J, with 18 bases between. CDR3 size: 16 residues. The CDR3 DNA is TGTGCCAGCAGCCAAGATCAAGGGGGGGCAATGGGTGAGCAGTTCTTC. It yields the protein CASSQDQGGAMGEQFF.

This clone has more than one count but fewer than ten. V and J are TRBV18 and TRBJ2-1; TRBD1 is a possible D gene (5 bases). Trimming pared 4 bases from V and 6 bases from J, leaving 13 bases between. The CDR3 has 14 amino acids. The germline gives CDR1 KGHSH, CDR2 LQKENI. CDR3 sequence: CASSLGRGTNEQFF. The CDR3, as DNA: TGTGCCAGCTCACTAGGTAGGGGTACCAATGAGCAGTTCTTC.

The J gene is TRBJ2-7, the V gene TRBV7-2; 9 bases are shared with TRBD2. Germline V gene sequence: CDR1 SGHTA, CDR2 FQGNSA. Trimming removed 2 bases from V and 1 base from J; junction bases left unmatched: 0. This CDR3 has 14 residues. For the CDR3, the DNA is TGTGCCAGCAGCTTAAGCGGGGGGTCCTACGAGCAGTACTTC. As protein: CASSLSGGSYEQYF.